This T cell receptor (beta chain) was identified during a study of cytomegalovirus exposure and HLA in healthy donors. On this clone itself: Its antigen is not known.

Study-wide results and caveats: Later, an analysis found that TCR clusters from the first cohort tended to co-occur in the 130 or so validation repertoires.

Separate from the approximately 670-subject first cohort was the approximately 120-subject validation cohort, to which the donors belonged. Method: immunoSEQ multiplex PCR; TCRdb's copy keeps in-frame clones and lacks some. There are 160,000 or so clones in the sample; about 86% occur only once, and more than 1.2% lies in the top ten. Material: PBMCs. This receptor was taken from a woman aged 25 to 39 in good health and CMV-seronegative.

The CDR3 spells CASSPPRDTQYF. CDR3 bases: TGTGCCAGCAGCCCCCCTAGAGATACGCAGTATTTT. The rearrangement links TRBV7-9 to TRBJ2-3, with D unclear. The ends were cut back, 5 bases at V and 5 bases at J, with 8 bases in the middle. Germline CDR1 and CDR2: SEHNR and FQNEAQ (reference sequence). The CDR3 contains 12 residues.